The 14 T cell receptor beta chains in this list originate from one sample, sequenced in a study of cytomegalovirus exposure and HLA in healthy donors. PCR was performed using 60 Vbeta and 13 Jbeta primers. TCRdb keeps only in-frame clones here, not all; method: immunoSEQ multiplex PCR. This table holds roughly 140,000 clones, about 79% found once. Sequenced sample: PBMCs. These receptors were collected from a male donor in good health and CMV-seronegative.

This clone came up a few times. The V gene is TRBV10-3, the J gene TRBJ1-2; D not certain. The CDR3 has 12 amino acids. Per germline, CDR1 ENHRY and CDR2 SYGVKD. V lost 2 bases to trimming and J lost 5 bases, with 6 bases between them. The CDR3 loop is CAISEGFYGYTF. The CDR3 nucleotides are TGTGCCATCAGTGAGGGCTTTTATGGCTACACCTTC.

The chain employs TRBV9 and TRBJ2-7; D remains unclear. Germline CDR1 is SGDLS and CDR2 is YYNGEE. This CDR3 is built from 15 residues. Trimming shortened V by 0 bases and J by 2 bases, and 12 bases separated the two germline ends. CDR3: CASSVGAPFTYEQYF. In DNA, the CDR3 is TGTGCCAGCAGCGTAGGAGCGCCGTTCACCTACGAGCAGTACTTC.

This chain joins TRBV11-3 and TRBJ1-2, with TRBD1 identical over 8 bases. Germline V CDR1 and CDR2: SGHNT, YENEEA. J was trimmed by 2 bases and V by 5 bases; bases with no gene match: 7. This CDR3 has 15 residues. DNA of the CDR3: TGTGCCAGCAGCCCAGGGACAGGCCCCAACTATGGCTACACCTTC. Encoded protein: CASSPGTGPNYGYTF.

This clone was recorded only once. CDR3 protein: CASSLRGTDLYEQYF. The DNA for the CDR3 is TGTGCCAGCTCCCTCCGGGGGACGGACCTCTACGAGCAGTACTTC. The chain has TRBV27 and TRBJ2-7, with D perhaps matching TRBD2 (6 bases). Germline V CDR1 and CDR2: MNHEY, SMNVEV (reference sequence). This CDR3 contains 15 residues. Trimming left V 8 bases short and J 3 bases short, with 20 bases between.

The chain recombines TRBV14 with TRBJ2-7, with D perhaps TRBD1 (6 bases). This CDR3 has 14 amino acids. V was shortened by 2 bases and J by 2 bases, with 10 bases between the two germline ends. Looked up from germline, CDR1 is SGHDN and CDR2 is FVKESK. As DNA, the CDR3 is TGTGCCAGCAGCCAATTTACAGGGACCTACGAGCAGTACTTC. Its translation is CASSQFTGTYEQYF.

The V gene is TRBV9, the J gene TRBJ1-3; D uncertain. The V gene lost 4 bases and the J gene lost 2 bases, with 19 bases spanning the gap. Per the germline V gene, CDR1 is SGDLS and CDR2 is YYNGEE. This CDR3 has 17 residues. CDR3 in amino acids: CASSMGSRVSAGNTIYF. The CDR3 bases are TGTGCCAGCAGCATGGGTTCACGGGTCTCCGCTGGAAACACCATATATTTT.

The V and J genes are TRBV6-5 and TRBJ1-2; weak D call: TRBD1 (5 bases). Trimming took 4 bases from V and 4 from J, leaving 10 bases between them. The CDR3 contains 13 residues. Germline CDR1 and CDR2: MNHEY and SVGAGI. The CDR3 coding sequence is TGTGCCAGCAGTTTTCAGGGTGCCTATGGCTACACCTTC. Translation gives CASSFQGAYGYTF.

V usage is TRBV9 and J usage is TRBJ2-1, with 15 bases identical to TRBD2. V lost 0 bases to trimming and J lost 7 bases; unmatched junction nucleotides: 5. Germline V CDR1 and CDR2: SGDLS, YYNGEE. The CDR3 loop spans 17 amino acids. The CDR3 DNA reads as TGTGCCAGCAGCGTAGCTAGTGGGACTAGCGGGAGGAATGAGCAGTTCTTC. Translated, it gives CASSVASGTSGRNEQFF.

The chain recombines TRBV29-1 with TRBJ2-1; D gene unclear. V dropped 6 bases and J dropped 0 bases, with 12 bases sitting between them. This CDR3 has 14 amino acids. In germline, CDR1 is SQVTM, CDR2 ANQGSEA. The CDR3 DNA is TGCAGCGTCCCCCCCCTGAGCTCCTACAATGAGCAGTTCTTC. Protein sequence: CSVPPLSSYNEQFF.

The chain links TRBV5-1 to TRBJ2-3; 8 bases fit TRBD2. The length of the CDR3 is 14 residues. V was pared by 0 bases and J by 6 bases, with 3 bases of the junction left unmatched. Germline assignment: CDR1 SGHRS and CDR2 YFSETQ. The CDR3 DNA reads as TGCGCCAGCAGCTTGGCAGCGGGGGACGATACGCAGTATTTT. Amino acids: CASSLAAGDDTQYF.

This clone was counted once. The rearrangement joins TRBV30 to TRBJ2-5; D uncertain. The better agreement between TRBJ2-7 and the DNA end casts doubt on the J call. CDR3 length equals 12 residues. The germline V gene encodes CDR1 GTSNPN and CDR2 SVGIG (reference sequence). The CDR3 is CAWSPLDYEQYF. CDR3 nucleotide sequence: TGTGCCTGGAGTCCCCTGGACTACGAGCAGTACTTC.

The V call is TRBV7-2, the J call TRBJ2-3; D is perhaps TRBD2 (6 bases). Trimming shortened V by 8 bases and J by 5 bases, and 20 bases separated the two germline ends. The germline V gene encodes CDR1 SGHTA and CDR2 FQGNSA. The CDR3 contains 15 residues. The CDR3 DNA follows: TGTGCCAGCGGAGTAAGCGGGTTTCCTATAGATACGCAGTATTTT. Protein product: CASGVSGFPIDTQYF.

The chain carries TRBV6-5 and TRBJ2-7, with TRBD1 as a possible D gene (5 bases). The CDR3 sequence is 11 residues long. V was clipped by 7 bases and J by 6 bases, with 10 bases between them. The germline V gene encodes CDR1 MNHEY and CDR2 SVGAGI. CDR3: CASKRGIEQYF. The CDR3 DNA reads as TGTGCCAGCAAAAGGGGAATCGAGCAGTACTTC.

The CDR3, as DNA: TGTGCCTGGAGTACAGCGGGAGGGACAGATACGCAGTATTTT. Translating gives CAWSTAGGTDTQYF. The chain combines TRBV30 with TRBJ2-3, with 10 nucleotides matching TRBD2. The CDR3 has 14 residues. V trimming: 2 bases; J trimming: 3 bases; junction bases outside the gene matches: 2. Per germline, CDR1 GTSNPN and CDR2 SVGIG (reference sequence).